This T cell receptor beta chain comes out of a study of OX40 agonist ivuxolimab in advanced cancers. Study background: Patients were treated with intravenous ivuxolimab, dosed at 0.01 to 10 mg/kg and infused every 2 weeks. Three patients, one with hepatocellular carcinoma and two with cutaneous melanoma, responded partially.

CDR1 SGHNT and CDR2 YYREEE come from the germline V gene (reference sequence). The CDR3 loop spans 12 amino acids. Trimming took 4 bases from V and 4 from J, leaving 9 bases between them. A note on this clone: Its specificity is unknown.

Sequencing used immunoSEQ multiplex PCR; TCRdb keeps in-frame clones, though not all of them. The sample has approximately 94,000 clones, roughly nine tenths seen once. General observations from the study: Expanded clones tended on average to be more numerous among CD8+ T cells than CD4+. Normalized T-cell clonal expansion was also low in some nonresponders.

The material was CD4+ or CD8+ T cells sorted from blood, obtained in a trial of the OX40 agonist ivuxolimab. This receptor was identified in an adult with an advanced solid tumor such as melanoma, head and neck, liver or kidney cancer. The chain is built from TRBV5-4 and TRBJ2-7; D gene ambiguous. The CDR3, as DNA: TGTGCCAGCAGCGAGGATGGTTACGAGCAGTACTTC. Translating it yields CASSEDGYEQYF.